The T cell receptor (beta chain) described here comes from a study of metastatic and nonmetastatic thyroid tumors. About the research overall: Repertoire comparisons spanned blood and tumor or nodule tissue from malignant and benign thyroid patients.

This clone was observed many times. Its specificity is unknown. Study-wide results and caveats: Malignant thyroid tumors reportedly had TCR beta diversity that was significantly higher than in benign nodules, in blood and tumor.

Until they underwent thyroid surgery, no patient had received any treatment. Authors' methods: Clinicopathological groups of papillary thyroid cancer showed CDR3 differences that were used to build a distant-metastasis classifier. Through MiXCR, TCRdb re-clonotyped the PCR reads. None of the V and J calls come from the authors' own analysis; TCRdb made them. In the table there are some 32,000 clones, 15% to 20% of which are singletons. The CDR3 contains 13 residues. The germline V gene encodes CDR1 SGHDT and CDR2 YYEEEE. Trimming shortened V by 1 base and J by 4 bases, and 8 bases separated the two germline ends.

The receptor's source is a female donor with papillary thyroid cancer or a benign thyroid nodule (not recorded which). Some clones in this sample may be carry-over from other donors' samples. Sequencing was performed on blood. The rearrangement joins TRBV5-6 to TRBJ2-5, with D tentatively TRBD1 (6 bases). The CDR3 nucleotides read TGTGCCAGCAGCTTGAGCAGGGGAGAGACCCAGTACTTC. As protein: CASSLSRGETQYF. Supplemented by reference TRBV5-6 and TRBJ2-5, the full variable domain reads DAGVTQSPTHLIKTRGQQVTLRCSPKSGHDTVSWYQQALGQGPQFIFQYYEEEERQRGNFPDRFSGHQFPNYSSELNVNALLLGDSALYLCASSLSRGETQYFGPGTRLLVL.